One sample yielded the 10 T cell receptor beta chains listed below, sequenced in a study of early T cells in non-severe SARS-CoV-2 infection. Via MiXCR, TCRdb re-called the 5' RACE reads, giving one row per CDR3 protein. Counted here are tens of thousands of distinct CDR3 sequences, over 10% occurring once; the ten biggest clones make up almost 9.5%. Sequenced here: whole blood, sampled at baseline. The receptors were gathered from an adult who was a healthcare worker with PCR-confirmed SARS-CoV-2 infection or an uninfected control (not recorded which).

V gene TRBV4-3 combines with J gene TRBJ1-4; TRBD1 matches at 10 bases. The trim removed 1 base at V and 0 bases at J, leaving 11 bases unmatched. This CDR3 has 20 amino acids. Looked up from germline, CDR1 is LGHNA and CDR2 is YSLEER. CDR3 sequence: CASSQVPRDRGPPTNEKLFF. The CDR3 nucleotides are TGCGCCAGCAGCCAAGTACCCCGGGACAGGGGTCCCCCAACTAATGAAAAACTGTTTTTT.

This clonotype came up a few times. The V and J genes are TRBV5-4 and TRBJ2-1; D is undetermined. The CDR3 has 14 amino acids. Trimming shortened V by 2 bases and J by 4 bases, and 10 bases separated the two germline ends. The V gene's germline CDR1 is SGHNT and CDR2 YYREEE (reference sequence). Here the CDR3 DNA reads TGTGCCAGCAGCTTAAAATCGGAATACAATGAGCAGTTCTTC. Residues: CASSLKSEYNEQFF.

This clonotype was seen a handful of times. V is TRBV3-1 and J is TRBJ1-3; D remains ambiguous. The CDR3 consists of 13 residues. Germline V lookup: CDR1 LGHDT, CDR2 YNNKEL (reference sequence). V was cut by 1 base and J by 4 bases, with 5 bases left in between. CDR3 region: CASSQVAGNTIYF. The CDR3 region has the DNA TGTGCCAGCAGCCAAGTTGCCGGAAACACCATATATTTT.

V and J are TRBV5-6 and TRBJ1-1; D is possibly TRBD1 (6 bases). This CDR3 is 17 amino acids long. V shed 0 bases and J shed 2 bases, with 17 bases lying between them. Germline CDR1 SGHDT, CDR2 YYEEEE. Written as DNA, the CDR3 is TGTGCCAGCAGCTTGGCTCCGGGGGCTACTTCCAACACTGAAGCTTTCTTT. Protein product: CASSLAPGATSNTEAFF.

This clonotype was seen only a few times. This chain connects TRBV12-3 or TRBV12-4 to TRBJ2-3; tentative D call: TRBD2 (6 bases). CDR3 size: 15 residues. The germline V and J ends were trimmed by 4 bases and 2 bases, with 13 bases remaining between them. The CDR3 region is CASSSRESHTDTQYF. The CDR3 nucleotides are TGTGCCAGCAGTTCCCGGGAGTCTCACACAGATACGCAGTATTTT.

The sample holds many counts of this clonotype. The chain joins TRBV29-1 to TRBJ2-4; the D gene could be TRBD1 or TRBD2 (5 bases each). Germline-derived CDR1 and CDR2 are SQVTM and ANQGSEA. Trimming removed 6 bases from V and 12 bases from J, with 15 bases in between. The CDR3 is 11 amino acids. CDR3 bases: TGCAGCGTCGCCCGGGACCGTAGTCAGTACTTC. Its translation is CSVARDRSQYF.

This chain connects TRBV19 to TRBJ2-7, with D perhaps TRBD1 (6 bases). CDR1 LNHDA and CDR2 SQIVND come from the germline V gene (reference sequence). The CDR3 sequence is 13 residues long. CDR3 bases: TGTGCAACCTCTCGGACAGAGTCCTACGAGCAGTACTTC. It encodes CATSRTESYEQYF.

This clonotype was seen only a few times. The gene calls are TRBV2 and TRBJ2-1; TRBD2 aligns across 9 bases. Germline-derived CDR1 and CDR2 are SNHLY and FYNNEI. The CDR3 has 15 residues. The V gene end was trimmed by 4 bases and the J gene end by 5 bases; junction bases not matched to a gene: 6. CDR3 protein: CASSARLAANNEQFF. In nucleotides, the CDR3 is TGTGCCAGCAGTGCTAGACTAGCGGCCAACAATGAGCAGTTCTTC.

CDR3 amino acids: CASMPLRLNTGELFF. CDR3 coding DNA: TGTGCCAGCATGCCGCTAAGACTGAACACCGGGGAGCTGTTTTTT. The genes are TRBV11-2 and TRBJ2-2; D call uncertain. V was shortened by 7 bases and J by 1 base, with 13 bases between the two germline ends. The CDR3 length is 15 residues. Germline V gene data show CDR1 as SGHAT and CDR2 as FQNNGV. Full variable domain (remainder filled in from reference TRBV11-2 and TRBJ2-2): EAGVAQSPRYKIIEKRQSVAFWCNPISGHATLYWYQQILGQGPKLLIQFQNNGVVDDSQLPKDRFSAERLKGVDSTLKIQPAKLEDSAVYLCASMPLRLNTGELFFGEGSRLTVL.

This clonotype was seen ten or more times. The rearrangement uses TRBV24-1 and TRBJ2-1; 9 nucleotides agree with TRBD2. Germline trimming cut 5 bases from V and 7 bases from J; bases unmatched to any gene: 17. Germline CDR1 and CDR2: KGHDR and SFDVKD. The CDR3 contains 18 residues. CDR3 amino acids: CATSGRLTSGLGGNEQFF. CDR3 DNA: TGTGCCACCAGTGGGCGGCTCACTAGCGGGCTGGGCGGGAATGAGCAGTTCTTC.